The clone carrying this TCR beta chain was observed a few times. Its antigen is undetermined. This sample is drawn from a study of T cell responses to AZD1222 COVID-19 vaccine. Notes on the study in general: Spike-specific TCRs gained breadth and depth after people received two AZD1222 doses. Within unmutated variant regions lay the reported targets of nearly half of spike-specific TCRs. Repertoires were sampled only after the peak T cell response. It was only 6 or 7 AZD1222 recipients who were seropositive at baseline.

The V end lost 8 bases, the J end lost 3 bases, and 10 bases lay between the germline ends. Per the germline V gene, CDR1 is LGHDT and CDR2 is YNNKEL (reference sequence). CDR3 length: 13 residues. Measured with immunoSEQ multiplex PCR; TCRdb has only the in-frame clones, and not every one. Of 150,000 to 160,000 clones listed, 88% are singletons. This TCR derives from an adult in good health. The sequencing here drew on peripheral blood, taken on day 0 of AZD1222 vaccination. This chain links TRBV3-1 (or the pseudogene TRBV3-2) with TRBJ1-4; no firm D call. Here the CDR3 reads CASGGAANEKLFF. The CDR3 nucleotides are TGTGCCAGCGGAGGAGCGGCTAATGAAAAACTGTTTTTT.